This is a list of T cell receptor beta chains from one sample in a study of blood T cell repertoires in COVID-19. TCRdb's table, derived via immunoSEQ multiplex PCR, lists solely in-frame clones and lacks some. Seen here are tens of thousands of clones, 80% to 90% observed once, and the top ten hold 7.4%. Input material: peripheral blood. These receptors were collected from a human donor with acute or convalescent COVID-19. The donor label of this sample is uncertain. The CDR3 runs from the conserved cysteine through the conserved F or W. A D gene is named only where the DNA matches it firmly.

CDR3: CASSSGILNYGYTF
DNA: TGTGCCAGTAGTTCAGGGATCCTTAACTATGGCTACACCTTC
D: .
J: TRBJ1-2
length: 14
V: TRBV19

CDR3: CAWSPPEGQGWLHGYTF
DNA: TGTGCCTGGAGTCCACCGGAGGGGCAGGGATGGTTGCATGGCTACACCTTC
D: .
J: TRBJ1-2
length: 17
V: TRBV30

CDR3: CASSLQGRSGYTF
DNA: TGTGCCAGCAGCCTACAGGGGAGAAGTGGCTACACCTTC
D: TRBD1
J: TRBJ1-2
length: 13
V: TRBV6-5

CDR3: CASSEAGQGAWETQYF
DNA: TGTGCCAGCAGTGAAGCGGGACAGGGGGCGTGGGAGACCCAGTACTTC
D: TRBD1
J: TRBJ2-5
length: 16
V: TRBV2

CDR3: CASSPWTSGETQYF
DNA: TGTGCCAGCAGTCCCTGGACTAGTGGGGAGACCCAGTACTTC
D: TRBD2
J: TRBJ2-5
length: 14
V: TRBV28

CDR3: CASSQVLRGGHYEQYF
DNA: TGCGCCAGCAGCCAGGTTTTGCGGGGGGGCCACTACGAGCAGTACTTC
D: TRBD2
J: TRBJ2-7
length: 16
V: TRBV4-1

CDR3: CASSYQGTGSGEQYF
DNA: TGTGCCAGCAGTTACCAGGGGACAGGGTCGGGCGAGCAGTACTTC
D: TRBD1
J: TRBJ2-7
length: 15
V: TRBV6-5

CDR3: CASSTGQGASEKLFF
DNA: TGTGCCAGCAGCACCGGACAGGGGGCGAGTGAAAAACTGTTTTTT
D: TRBD1
J: TRBJ1-4
length: 15
V: TRBV11-2

CDR3: CASSEALSGEKLFF
DNA: TGTGCCAGCAGTGAAGCATTATCGGGTGAAAAACTGTTTTTT
D: .
J: TRBJ1-4
length: 14
V: TRBV2

CDR3: CASNRDSKTNEQFF
DNA: TGTGCCAGCAACCGGGACTCGAAAACCAATGAGCAGTTCTTC
D: .
J: TRBJ2-1
length: 14
V: TRBV9

CDR3: CATSPGTGSSPLHF
DNA: TGTGCCACCAGCCCTGGGACAGGGAGTTCACCCCTCCACTTT
D: TRBD1
J: TRBJ1-6
length: 14
V: TRBV15

CDR3: CASSPPDQRVKLFF
DNA: TGTGCCAGCTCACCACCCGACCAGAGGGTAAAACTGTTTTTT
D: .
J: TRBJ1-4
length: 14
V: TRBV18

CDR3: CASSADRAVTDTQYF
DNA: TGTGCCAGCAGCGCAGACAGGGCCGTCACAGATACGCAGTATTTT
D: TRBD1
J: TRBJ2-3
length: 15
V: TRBV7-9

CDR3: CASSPLTSGRHNEQFF
DNA: TGTGCCAGCAGCCCCCTGACTAGCGGGAGACACAATGAGCAGTTCTTC
D: TRBD2
J: TRBJ2-1
length: 16
V: TRBV7-6

CDR3: CASRPTGSSGNTIYF
DNA: TGTGCCAGCAGGCCGACGGGAAGCTCTGGAAACACCATATATTTT
D: .
J: TRBJ1-3
length: 15
V: TRBV6-5

CDR3: CASSLGRLVTDTQYF
DNA: TGTGCCAGCAGCTTAGGCAGACTAGTGACAGATACGCAGTATTTT
D: .
J: TRBJ2-3
length: 15
V: TRBV13

CDR3: CASLTGGPYEQYF
DNA: TGTGCCAGCCTTACAGGGGGCCCTTACGAGCAGTACTTC
D: TRBD1
J: TRBJ2-7
length: 13
V: TRBV6-5

CDR3: CASSLGEVVVYGYTF
DNA: TGTGCCAGCAGTTTAGGGGAGGTAGTTGTCTATGGCTACACCTTC
D: .
J: TRBJ1-2
length: 15
V: TRBV7-9

CDR3: CASSLDSYGYTF
DNA: TGCGCCAGCAGCTTGGACAGCTATGGCTACACCTTC
D: .
J: TRBJ1-2
length: 12
V: TRBV5-1